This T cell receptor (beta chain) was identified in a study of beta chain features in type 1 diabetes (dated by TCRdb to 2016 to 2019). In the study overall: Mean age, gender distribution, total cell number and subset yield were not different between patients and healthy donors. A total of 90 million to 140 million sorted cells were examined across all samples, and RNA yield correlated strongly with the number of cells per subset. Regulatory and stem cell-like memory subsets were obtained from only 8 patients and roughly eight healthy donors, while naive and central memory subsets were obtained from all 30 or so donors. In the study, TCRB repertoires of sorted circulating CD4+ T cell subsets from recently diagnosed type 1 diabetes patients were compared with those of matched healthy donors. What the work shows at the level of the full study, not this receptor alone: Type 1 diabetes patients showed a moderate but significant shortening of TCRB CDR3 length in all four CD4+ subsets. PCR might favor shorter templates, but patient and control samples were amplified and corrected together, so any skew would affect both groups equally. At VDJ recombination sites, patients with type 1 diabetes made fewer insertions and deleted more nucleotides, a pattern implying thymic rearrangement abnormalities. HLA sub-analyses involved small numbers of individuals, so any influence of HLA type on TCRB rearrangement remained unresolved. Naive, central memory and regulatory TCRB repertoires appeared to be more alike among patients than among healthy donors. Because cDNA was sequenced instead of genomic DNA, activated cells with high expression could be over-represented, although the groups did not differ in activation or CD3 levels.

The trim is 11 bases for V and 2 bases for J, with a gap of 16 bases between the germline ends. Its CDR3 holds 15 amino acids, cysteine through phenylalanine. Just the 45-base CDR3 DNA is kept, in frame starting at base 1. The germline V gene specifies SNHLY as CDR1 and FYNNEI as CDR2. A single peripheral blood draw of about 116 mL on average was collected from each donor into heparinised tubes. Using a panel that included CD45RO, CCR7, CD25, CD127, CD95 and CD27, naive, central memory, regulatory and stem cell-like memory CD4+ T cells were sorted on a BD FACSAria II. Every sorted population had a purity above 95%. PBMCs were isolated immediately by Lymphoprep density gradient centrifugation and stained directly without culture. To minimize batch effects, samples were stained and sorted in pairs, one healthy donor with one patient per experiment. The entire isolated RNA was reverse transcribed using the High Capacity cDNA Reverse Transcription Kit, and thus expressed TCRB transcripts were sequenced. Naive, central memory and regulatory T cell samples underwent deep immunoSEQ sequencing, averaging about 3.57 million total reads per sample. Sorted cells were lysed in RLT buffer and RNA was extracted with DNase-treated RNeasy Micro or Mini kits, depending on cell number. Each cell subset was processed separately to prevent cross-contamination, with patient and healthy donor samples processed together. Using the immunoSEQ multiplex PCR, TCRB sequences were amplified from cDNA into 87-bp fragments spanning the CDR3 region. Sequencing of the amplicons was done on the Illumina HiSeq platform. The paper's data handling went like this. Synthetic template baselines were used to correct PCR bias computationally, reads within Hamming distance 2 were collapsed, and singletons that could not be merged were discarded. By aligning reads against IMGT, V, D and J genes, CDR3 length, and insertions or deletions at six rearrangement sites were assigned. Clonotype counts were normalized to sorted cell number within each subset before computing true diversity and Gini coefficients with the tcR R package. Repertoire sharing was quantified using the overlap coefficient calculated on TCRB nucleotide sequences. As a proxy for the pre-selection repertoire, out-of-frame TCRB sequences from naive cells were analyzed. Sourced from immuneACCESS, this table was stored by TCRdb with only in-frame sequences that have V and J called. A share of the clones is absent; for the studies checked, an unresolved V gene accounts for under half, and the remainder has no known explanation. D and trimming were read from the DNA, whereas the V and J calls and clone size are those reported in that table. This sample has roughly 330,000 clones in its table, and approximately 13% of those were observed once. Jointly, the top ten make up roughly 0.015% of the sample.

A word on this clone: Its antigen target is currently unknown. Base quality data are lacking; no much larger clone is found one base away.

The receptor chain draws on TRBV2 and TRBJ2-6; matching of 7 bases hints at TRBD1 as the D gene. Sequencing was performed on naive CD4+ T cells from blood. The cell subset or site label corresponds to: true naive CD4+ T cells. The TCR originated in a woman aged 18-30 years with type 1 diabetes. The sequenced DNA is TGTGCCCTGCGGGACAGTAGGCCTGGGGCCAACGTCCTGACTTTC. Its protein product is CALRDSRPGANVLTF.